This T cell receptor (beta chain) was documented in a study of shared clonotypes between healthy human individuals. Study in general: Researchers assigned three CD4 naive, three CD4 memory, two CD8 naive and one CD8 memory plate to each donor. Study-wide points: It was the non-shared clonotypes that had lower generation probabilities than clonotypes shared by all four donors.

Naive CD8 cells were CD45RO-negative, positively selected for CCR7, excluding terminally differentiated effector memory CD45RA+ cells. Healthy HIV-negative adults without recent acute infections or vaccinations served as donors. V shed 2 bases, J shed 0 bases, and the junction held 2 bases outside the gene matches. Germline loops: CDR1 SGHDT, CDR2 YYEEEE. The CDR3 sequence is 14 residues long. This clone was detected once. Its antigen is not identified. Using 200 ng DNA, about 30,000 T cell genomes, the sorted-subset replicate PCRs were run. Clones were read by immunoSEQ multiplex PCR, and TCRdb kept only the in-frame ones, dropping some. The table has around 2.1 million clones, under 95% seen once.

This clonotype originated in a man in his late teens or twenties in good health. Some clones in this sample may be carry-over from other donors' samples. The genes are TRBV5-6 and TRBJ2-7, with 7 nucleotides matching TRBD1. Sequences were obtained from naive CD8+ T cells from PBMCs. CDR3 amino acids: CASSFGQVSYEQYF. The CDR3 nucleotides read TGTGCCAGCAGCTTCGGACAGGTCTCCTACGAGCAGTACTTC.